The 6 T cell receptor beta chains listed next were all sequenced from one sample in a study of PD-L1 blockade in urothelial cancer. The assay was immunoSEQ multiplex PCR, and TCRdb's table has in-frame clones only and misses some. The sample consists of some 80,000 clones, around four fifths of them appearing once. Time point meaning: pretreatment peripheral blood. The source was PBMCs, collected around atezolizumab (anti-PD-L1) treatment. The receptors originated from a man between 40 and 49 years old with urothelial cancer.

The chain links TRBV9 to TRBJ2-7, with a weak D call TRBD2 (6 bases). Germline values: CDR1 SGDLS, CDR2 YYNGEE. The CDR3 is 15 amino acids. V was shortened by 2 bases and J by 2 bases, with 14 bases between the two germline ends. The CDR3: CASSVSGLPTYEQYF. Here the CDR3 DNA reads TGTGCCAGCAGCGTCAGCGGACTACCTACCTACGAGCAGTACTTC.

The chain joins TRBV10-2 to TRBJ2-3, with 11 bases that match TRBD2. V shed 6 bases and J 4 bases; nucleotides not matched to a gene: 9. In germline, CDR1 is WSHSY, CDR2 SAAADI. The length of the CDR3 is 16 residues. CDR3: CASSGPGLADSDTQYF. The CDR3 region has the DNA TGCGCCAGCAGCGGACCGGGACTAGCGGATTCAGATACGCAGTATTTT.

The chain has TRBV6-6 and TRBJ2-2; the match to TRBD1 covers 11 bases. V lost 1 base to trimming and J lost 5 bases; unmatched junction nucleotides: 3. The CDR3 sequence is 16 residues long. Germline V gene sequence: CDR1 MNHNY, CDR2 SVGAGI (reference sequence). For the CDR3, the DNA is TGTGCCAGCAGTTACTACGGGACAGGGGGGACCGGGGAGCTGTTTTTT. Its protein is CASSYYGTGGTGELFF.

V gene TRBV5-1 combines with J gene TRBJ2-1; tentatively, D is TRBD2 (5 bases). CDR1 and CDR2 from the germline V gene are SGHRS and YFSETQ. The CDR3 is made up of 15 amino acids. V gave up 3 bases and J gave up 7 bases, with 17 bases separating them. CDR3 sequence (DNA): TGCGCCAGCAGCTCGGTGGCTGGGTGGAGGAATGAGCAGTTCTTC. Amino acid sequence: CASSSVAGWRNEQFF. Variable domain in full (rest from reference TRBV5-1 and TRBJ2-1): KAGVTQTPRYLIKTRGQQVTLSCSPISGHRSVSWYQQTPGQGLQFLFEYFSETQRNKGNFPGRFSGRQFSNSRSEMNVSTLELGDSALYLCASSSVAGWRNEQFFGPGTRLTVL.

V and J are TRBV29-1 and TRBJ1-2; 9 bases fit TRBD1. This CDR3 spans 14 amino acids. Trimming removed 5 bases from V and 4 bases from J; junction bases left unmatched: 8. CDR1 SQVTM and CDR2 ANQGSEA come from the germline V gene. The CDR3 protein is CSVNKQGASYGYTF. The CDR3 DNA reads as TGCAGCGTTAACAAACAGGGGGCCTCCTATGGCTACACCTTC. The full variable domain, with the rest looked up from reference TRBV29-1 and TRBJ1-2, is SAVISQKPSRDICQRGTSLTIQCQVDSQVTMMFWYRQQPGQSLTLIATANQGSEATYESGFVIDKFPISRPNLTFSTLTVSNMSPEDSSIYLCSVNKQGASYGYTFGSGTRLTVV.

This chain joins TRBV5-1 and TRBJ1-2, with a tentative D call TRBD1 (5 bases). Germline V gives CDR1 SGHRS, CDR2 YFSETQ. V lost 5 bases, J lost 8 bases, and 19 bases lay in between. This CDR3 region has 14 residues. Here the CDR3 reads CASRSSGQGGGYTF. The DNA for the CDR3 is TGCGCCAGCAGGTCATCGGGCCAGGGTGGAGGCTACACCTTC.